One TCR beta chain is described in this entry. Per the original data handling: Estimates of nucleated cell counts were drawn from the amplification of reference gene primers. Method: immunoSEQ multiplex PCR; TCRdb's copy keeps in-frame clones and lacks some. Clone size and the V and J calls come from that table; the DNA yielded D and trimming. The table shows around 300,000 clones, with over 75% occurring only once. V lost 1 base to trimming and J lost 4 bases, with 13 bases between them. This CDR3 comprises 15 residues. Germline V gene lookup returns CDR1 SGHVS and CDR2 FQNEAQ. These data are taken from a study of blood T cell repertoires in COVID-19. Background on the study: Samples taken during acute and convalescent COVID-19 were collected in the United States, Italy and Spain.

Participants came from roughly 25 US areas, aged about 18 to 100 years. Two consecutive negative NP/OP PCR tests, clearance, or resolved symptoms defined Cohort 3 recovery. This clonotype originated in a woman aged 18-30 years who had recovered from COVID-19. The sequenced sample consisted of PBMCs or T cells enriched from blood (not recorded which). The genes are TRBV7-8 and TRBJ1-2, with a possible D match to TRBD1 (6 bases). This chain's CDR3 is CASSLDRAPPYGYTF. The CDR3, as DNA: TGTGCCAGCAGCTTAGACAGGGCCCCCCCCTATGGCTACACCTTC. The full variable domain, with the rest looked up from reference TRBV7-8 and TRBJ1-2, is GAGVSQSPRYKVAKRGQDVALRCDPISGHVSLFWYQQALGQGPEFLTYFQNEAQLDKSGLPSDRFFAERPEGSVSTLKIQRTQQEDSAVYLCASSLDRAPPYGYTFGSGTRLTVV.